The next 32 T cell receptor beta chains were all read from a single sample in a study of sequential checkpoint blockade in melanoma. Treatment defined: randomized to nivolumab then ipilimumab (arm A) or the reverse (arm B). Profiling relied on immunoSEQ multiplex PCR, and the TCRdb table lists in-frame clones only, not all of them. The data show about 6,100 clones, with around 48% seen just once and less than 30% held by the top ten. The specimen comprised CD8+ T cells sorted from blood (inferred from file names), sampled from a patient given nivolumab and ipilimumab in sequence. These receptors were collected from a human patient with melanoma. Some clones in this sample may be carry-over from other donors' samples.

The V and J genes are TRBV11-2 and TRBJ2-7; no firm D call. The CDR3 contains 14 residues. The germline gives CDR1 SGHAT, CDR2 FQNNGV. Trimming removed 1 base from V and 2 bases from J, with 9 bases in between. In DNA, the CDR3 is TGTGCCAGCAGCTTAGGGTCCAGTCCCTACGAGCAGTACTTC. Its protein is CASSLGSSPYEQYF.

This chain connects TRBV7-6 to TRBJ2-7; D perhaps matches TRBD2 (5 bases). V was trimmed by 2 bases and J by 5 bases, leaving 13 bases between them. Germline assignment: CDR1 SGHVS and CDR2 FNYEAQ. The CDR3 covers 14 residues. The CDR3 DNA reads TGTGCCAGCAGCTTACCCCCAAACGGGGACGAGCAGTACTTC. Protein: CASSLPPNGDEQYF.

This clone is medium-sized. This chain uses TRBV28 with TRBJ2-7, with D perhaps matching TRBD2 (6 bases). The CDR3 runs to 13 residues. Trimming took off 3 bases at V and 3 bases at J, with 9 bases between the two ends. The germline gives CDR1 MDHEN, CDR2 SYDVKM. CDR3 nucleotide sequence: TGTGCCAGCAGTTTCGGGAGTAGCTACGAGCAGTACTTC. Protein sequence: CASSFGSSYEQYF.

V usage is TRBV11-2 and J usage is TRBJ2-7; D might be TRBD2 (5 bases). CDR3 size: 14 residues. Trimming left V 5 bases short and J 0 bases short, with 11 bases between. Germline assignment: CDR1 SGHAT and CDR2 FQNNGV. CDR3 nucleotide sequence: TGTGCCAGCAGCCAAGAAAGCGGCTCCTACGAGCAGTACTTC. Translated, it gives CASSQESGSYEQYF.

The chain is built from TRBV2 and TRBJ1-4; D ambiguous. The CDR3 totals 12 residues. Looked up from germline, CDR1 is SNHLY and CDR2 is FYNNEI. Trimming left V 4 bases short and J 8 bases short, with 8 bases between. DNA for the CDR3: TGTGCCAGCAGTGGTACGGTAGAAAAACTGTTTTTT. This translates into CASSGTVEKLFF.

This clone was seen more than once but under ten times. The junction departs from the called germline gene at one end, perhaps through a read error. In DNA form, the CDR3 reads TGTGCCAGCAGTGAACAGGCTAACTATGGCTACACCTTC. This encodes CASSEQANYGYTF. The chain links TRBV10-3 to TRBJ1-2; possible D gene TRBD1, 5 bases. CDR1 and CDR2 (germline): ENHRY, SYGVKD. This CDR3 has 13 residues.

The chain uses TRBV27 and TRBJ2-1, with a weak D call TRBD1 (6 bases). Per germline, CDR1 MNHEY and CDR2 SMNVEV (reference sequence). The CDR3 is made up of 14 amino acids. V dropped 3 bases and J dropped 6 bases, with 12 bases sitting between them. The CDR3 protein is CASSFPGASNEQFF. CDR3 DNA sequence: TGTGCCAGCAGTTTTCCAGGGGCAAGCAATGAGCAGTTCTTC.

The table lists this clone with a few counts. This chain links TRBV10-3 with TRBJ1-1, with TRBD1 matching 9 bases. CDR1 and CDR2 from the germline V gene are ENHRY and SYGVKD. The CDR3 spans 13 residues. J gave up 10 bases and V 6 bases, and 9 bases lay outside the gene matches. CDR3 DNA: TGTGCCATCAGAGATAACAGGGGGCGCCCAGCTTTCTTT. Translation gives CAIRDNRGRPAFF.

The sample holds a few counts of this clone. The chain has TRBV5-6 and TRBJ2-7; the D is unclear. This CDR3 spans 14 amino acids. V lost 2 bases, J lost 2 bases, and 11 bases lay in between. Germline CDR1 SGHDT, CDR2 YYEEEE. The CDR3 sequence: CASSLAATAYEQYF. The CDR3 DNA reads TGTGCCAGCAGCTTAGCTGCCACAGCCTACGAGCAGTACTTC.

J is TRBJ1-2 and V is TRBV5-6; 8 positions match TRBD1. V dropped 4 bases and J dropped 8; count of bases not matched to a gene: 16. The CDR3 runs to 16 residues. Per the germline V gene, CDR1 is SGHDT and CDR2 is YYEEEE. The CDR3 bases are TGTGCCAGCAGCCAGGGGACAGGTGGACCGCTAGGAGGCTACACCTTC. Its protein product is CASSQGTGGPLGGYTF.

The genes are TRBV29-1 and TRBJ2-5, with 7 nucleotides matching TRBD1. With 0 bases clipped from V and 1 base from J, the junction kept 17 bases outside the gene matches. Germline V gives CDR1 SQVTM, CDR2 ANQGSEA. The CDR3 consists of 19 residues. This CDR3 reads CSVEEGQVLRESSQETQYF. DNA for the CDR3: TGCAGCGTTGAAGAAGGACAGGTATTGAGAGAGTCTTCCCAAGAGACCCAGTACTTC.

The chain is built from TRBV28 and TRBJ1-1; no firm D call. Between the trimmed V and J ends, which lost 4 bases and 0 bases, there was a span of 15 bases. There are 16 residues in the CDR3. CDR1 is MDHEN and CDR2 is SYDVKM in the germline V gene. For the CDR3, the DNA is TGTGCCAGCAGTTACCGCGCGGCCGGTATGAACACTGAAGCTTTCTTT. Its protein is CASSYRAAGMNTEAFF.

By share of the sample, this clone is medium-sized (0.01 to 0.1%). The CDR3 loop reads CASSQAPGVRAGNTIYF. CDR3 coding DNA: TGCGCCAGCAGCCAAGCCCCCGGGGTACGCGCTGGAAACACCATATATTTT. The V gene is TRBV4-1, the J gene TRBJ1-3; D remains ambiguous. Germline CDR1 MGHRA, CDR2 YSYEKL. Trimming removed 1 base from V and 2 bases from J, with 15 bases in between. The length of the CDR3 is 17 residues.

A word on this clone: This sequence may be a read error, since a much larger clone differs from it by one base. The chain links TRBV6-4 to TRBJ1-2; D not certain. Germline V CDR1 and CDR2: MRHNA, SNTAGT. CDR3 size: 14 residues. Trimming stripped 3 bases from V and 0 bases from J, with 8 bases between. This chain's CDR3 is CASSEELANYGYTF. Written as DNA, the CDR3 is TGTGCCAGCAGTGAGGAGTTAGCTAACTATGGCTACACCTTC.

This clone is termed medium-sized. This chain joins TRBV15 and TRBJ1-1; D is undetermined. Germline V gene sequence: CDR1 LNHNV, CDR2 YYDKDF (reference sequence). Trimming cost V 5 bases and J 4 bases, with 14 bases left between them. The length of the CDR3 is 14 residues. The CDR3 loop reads CATSALARGTEAFF. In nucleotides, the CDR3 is TGTGCCACCAGCGCCTTGGCCCGCGGCACTGAAGCTTTCTTT.

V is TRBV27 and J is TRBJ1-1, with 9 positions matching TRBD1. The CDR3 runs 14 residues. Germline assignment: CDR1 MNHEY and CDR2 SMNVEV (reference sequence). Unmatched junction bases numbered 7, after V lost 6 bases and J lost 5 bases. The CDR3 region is CASRPTGGLTEAFF. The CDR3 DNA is TGTGCCAGCAGGCCTACAGGGGGCCTTACTGAAGCTTTCTTT.

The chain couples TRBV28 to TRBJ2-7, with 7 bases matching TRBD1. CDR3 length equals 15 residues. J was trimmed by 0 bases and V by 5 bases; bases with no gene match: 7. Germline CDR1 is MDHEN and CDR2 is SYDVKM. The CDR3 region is CASSPGQRSSYEQYF. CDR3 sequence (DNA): TGTGCCAGCAGTCCGGGACAGCGTAGCTCCTACGAGCAGTACTTC. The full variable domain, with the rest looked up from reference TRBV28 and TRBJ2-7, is DVKVTQSSRYLVKRTGEKVFLECVQDMDHENMFWYRQDPGLGLRLIYFSYDVKMKEKGDIPEGYSVSREKKERFSLILESASTNQTSMYLCASSPGQRSSYEQYFGPGTRLTVT.

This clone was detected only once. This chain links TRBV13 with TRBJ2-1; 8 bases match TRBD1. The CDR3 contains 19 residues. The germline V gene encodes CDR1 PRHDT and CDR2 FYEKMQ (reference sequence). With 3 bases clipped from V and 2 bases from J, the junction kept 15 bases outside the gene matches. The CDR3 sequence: CASSFPAVEQGGAYNEQFF. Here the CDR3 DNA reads TGTGCCAGCAGCTTCCCCGCGGTGGAACAGGGGGGCGCCTACAATGAGCAGTTCTTC. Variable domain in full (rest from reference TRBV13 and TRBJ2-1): AAGVIQSPRHLIKEKRETATLKCYPIPRHDTVYWYQQGPGQDPQFLISFYEKMQSDKGSIPDRFSAQQFSDYHSELNMSSLELGDSALYFCASSFPAVEQGGAYNEQFFGPGTRLTVL.

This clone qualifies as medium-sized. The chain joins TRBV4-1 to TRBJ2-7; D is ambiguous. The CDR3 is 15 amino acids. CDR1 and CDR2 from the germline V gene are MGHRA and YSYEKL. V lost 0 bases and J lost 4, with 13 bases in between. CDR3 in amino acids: CASSQDRGSMYEQYF. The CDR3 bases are TGCGCCAGCAGCCAAGATCGAGGCAGTATGTACGAGCAGTACTTC.

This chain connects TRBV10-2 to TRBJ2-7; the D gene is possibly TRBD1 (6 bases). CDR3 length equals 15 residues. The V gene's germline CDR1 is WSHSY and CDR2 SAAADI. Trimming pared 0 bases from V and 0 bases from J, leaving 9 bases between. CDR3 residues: CASSESGDNSYEQYF. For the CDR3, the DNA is TGCGCCAGCAGTGAGTCGGGGGACAACTCCTACGAGCAGTACTTC.

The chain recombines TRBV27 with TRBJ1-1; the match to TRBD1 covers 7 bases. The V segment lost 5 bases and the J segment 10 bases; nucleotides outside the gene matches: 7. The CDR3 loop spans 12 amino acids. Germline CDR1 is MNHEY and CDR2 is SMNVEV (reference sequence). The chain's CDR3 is CASSPQGGGAFF. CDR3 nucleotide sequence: TGTGCCAGCAGTCCTCAGGGGGGTGGAGCTTTCTTT.

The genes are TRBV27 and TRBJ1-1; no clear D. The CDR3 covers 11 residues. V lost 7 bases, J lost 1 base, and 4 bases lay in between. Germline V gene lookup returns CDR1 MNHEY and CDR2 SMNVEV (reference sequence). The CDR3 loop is CASIWNTEAFF. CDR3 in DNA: TGTGCCAGCATCTGGAACACTGAAGCTTTCTTT.

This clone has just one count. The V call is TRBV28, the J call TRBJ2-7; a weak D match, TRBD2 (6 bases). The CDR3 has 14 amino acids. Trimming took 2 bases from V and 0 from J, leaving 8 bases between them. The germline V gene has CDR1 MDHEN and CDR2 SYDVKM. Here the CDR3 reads CASSLAGSSYEQYF. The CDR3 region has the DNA TGTGCCAGCAGTTTAGCGGGAAGCTCCTACGAGCAGTACTTC.

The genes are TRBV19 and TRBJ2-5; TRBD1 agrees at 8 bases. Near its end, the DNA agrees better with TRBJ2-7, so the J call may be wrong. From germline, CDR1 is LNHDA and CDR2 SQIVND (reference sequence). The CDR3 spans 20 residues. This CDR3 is CASSPTAVGGGQGFSYEQYF. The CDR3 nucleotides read TGTGCCAGTAGTCCGACAGCGGTTGGGGGCGGACAGGGTTTTTCCTACGAGCAGTACTTC.

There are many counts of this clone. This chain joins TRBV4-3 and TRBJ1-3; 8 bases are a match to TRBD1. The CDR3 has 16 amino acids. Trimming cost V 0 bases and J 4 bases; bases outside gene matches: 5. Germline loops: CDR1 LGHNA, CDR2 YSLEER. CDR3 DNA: TGCGCCAGCAGCCAAGAAATAACAGGGGGGGGAAACACCATATATTTT. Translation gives CASSQEITGGGNTIYF.

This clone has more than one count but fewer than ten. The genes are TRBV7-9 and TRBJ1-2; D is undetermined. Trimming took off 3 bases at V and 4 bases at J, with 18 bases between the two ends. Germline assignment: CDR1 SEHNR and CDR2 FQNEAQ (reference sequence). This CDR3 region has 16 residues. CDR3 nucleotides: TGTGCCAGCAGCTTGCCGGAGATGCAAATTCTCTATGGCTACACCTTC. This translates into CASSLPEMQILYGYTF.

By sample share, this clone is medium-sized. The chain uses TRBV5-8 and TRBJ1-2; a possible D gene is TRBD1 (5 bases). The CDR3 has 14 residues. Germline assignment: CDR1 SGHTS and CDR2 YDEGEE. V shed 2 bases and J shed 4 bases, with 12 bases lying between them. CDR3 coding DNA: TGTGCCAGCAGCTTCGGGGGTTTGCTCTATGGCTACACCTTC. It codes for CASSFGGLLYGYTF. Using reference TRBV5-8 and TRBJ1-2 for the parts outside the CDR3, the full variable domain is EAGVTQSPTHLIKTRGQQATLRCSPISGHTSVYWYQQALGLGLQFLLWYDEGEERNRGNFPPRFSGRQFPNYSSELNVNALELEDSALYLCASSFGGLLYGYTFGSGTRLTVV.

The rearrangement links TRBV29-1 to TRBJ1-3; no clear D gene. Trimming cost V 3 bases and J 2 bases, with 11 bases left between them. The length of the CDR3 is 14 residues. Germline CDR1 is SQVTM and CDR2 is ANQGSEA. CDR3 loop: CSVDADSAGNTIYF. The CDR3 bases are TGCAGCGTTGACGCGGATTCAGCTGGAAACACCATATATTTT.

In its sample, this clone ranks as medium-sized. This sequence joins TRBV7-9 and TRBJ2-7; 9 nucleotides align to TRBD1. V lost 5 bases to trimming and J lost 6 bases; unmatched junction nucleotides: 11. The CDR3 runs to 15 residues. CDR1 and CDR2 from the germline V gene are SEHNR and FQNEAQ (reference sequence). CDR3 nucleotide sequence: TGTGCCAGCAGCCCCGACAGGGGGAACGCCTTCGAGCAGTACTTC. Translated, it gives CASSPDRGNAFEQYF.

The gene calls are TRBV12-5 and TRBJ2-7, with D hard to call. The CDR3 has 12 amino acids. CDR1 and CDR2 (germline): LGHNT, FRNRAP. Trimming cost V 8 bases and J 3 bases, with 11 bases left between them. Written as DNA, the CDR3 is TGTGCTAGTAGCCCGCAGGTCTACGAGCAGTACTTC. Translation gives CASSPQVYEQYF. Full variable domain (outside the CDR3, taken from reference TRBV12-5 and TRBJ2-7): DARVTQTPRHKVTEMGQEVTMRCQPILGHNTVFWYRQTMMQGLELLAYFRNRAPLDDSGMPKDRFSAEMPDATLATLKIQPSEPRDSAVYFCASSPQVYEQYFGPGTRLTVT.

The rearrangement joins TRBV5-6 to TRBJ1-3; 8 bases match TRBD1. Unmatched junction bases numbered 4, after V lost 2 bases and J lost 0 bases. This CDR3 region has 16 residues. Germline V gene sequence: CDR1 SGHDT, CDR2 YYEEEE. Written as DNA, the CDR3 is TGTGCCAGCAGCTTACAGGGGGATGGCTCTGGAAACACCATATATTTT. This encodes CASSLQGDGSGNTIYF.

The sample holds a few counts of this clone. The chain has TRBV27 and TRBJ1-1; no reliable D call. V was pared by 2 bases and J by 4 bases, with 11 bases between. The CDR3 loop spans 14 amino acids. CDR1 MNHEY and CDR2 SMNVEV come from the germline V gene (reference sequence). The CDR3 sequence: CASSLGWAGTEAFF. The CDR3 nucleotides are TGTGCCAGCAGTTTAGGGTGGGCCGGCACTGAAGCTTTCTTT.